The 25 T cell receptor beta chains below were found in one sample sequenced in a study of blood T cell repertoires in COVID-19. Measured with immunoSEQ multiplex PCR; TCRdb has only the in-frame clones, and not every one. The data hold over 130,000 clones, with around 84% observed a single time. Sequencing used peripheral blood. The receptors come from a man aged 30 to 39 with COVID-19, enrolled during active disease.

The chain is built from TRBV30 and TRBJ1-6; D gene ambiguous. V shed 3 bases and J shed 0 bases, with 15 bases lying between them. Germline values: CDR1 GTSNPN, CDR2 SVGIG (reference sequence). This CDR3 spans 17 amino acids. The CDR3 bases are TGTGCCTGGAGGCCCCCCGTGGGGAGCTCCTATAATTCACCCCTCCACTTT. Amino acid sequence: CAWRPPVGSSYNSPLHF.

J is TRBJ1-1 and V is TRBV12-3 or TRBV12-4; possible D gene TRBD1, 5 bases. This CDR3 is 13 amino acids long. With 11 bases removed from V and 1 base from J, the gap between germline ends came to 14 bases. The CDR3 here is CASSGSPNTEAFF. The DNA of the CDR3 is TGTGCCTCCTCAGGGTCGCCGAACACTGAAGCTTTCTTT.

This chain connects TRBV6-2 or TRBV6-3 to TRBJ2-7; D is possibly TRBD2 (6 bases). Trimming cost V 4 bases and J 7 bases, with 35 bases left between them. Germline V gene sequence: CDR1 MNHEY, CDR2 SVGEGT. The CDR3 covers 20 residues. The CDR3 nucleotides read TGTGCCAGCAGTTTCCCCCCTGATCGAACTACCGTCCAGGAGGGTAGTGAGCAGTACTTC. This translates into CASSFPPDRTTVQEGSEQYF.

This clone came up a few times. This sequence joins TRBV27 and TRBJ2-1, with D possibly matching TRBD1 (5 bases). The CDR3 runs to 13 residues. V was clipped by 4 bases and J by 5 bases, with 9 bases between them. In germline, CDR1 is MNHEY, CDR2 SMNVEV (reference sequence). The DNA of the CDR3 is TGTGCCAGCAGTTGGTCGACAGACAATGAGCAGTTCTTC. This sequence encodes CASSWSTDNEQFF.

This chain connects TRBV19 to TRBJ1-2; D remains ambiguous. This CDR3 spans 14 amino acids. V dropped 3 bases and J dropped 0 bases, with 8 bases sitting between them. Per germline, CDR1 LNHDA and CDR2 SQIVND (reference sequence). CDR3 nucleotide sequence: TGTGCCAGTAGTATTAATACGGCTAACTATGGCTACACCTTC. Translation gives CASSINTANYGYTF.

The rearrangement uses TRBV30 and TRBJ1-2; perhaps TRBD1 as D (6 bases). In germline, CDR1 is GTSNPN, CDR2 SVGIG (reference sequence). Between the trimmed V and J ends, which lost 5 bases and 4 bases, there was a span of 8 bases. This CDR3 is built from 11 residues. CDR3 DNA: TGTGCCTGGGGACAGTCCTATGGCTACACCTTC. Its translation: CAWGQSYGYTF.

The J gene is TRBJ1-3, the V gene TRBV7-2; 7 bases are a match to TRBD1. The ends lost 1 base at V and 0 bases at J; junction bases unmatched: 3. CDR3 length: 16 amino acids. The germline V gene encodes CDR1 SGHTA and CDR2 FQGNSA. CDR3 sequence: CASSLGRTGSGNTIYF. In DNA, the CDR3 is TGTGCCAGCAGCTTAGGGAGGACAGGCTCTGGAAACACCATATATTTT.

The chain carries TRBV6-5 and TRBJ2-7; 8 bases agree with TRBD1. The CDR3 sequence is 15 residues long. In germline, CDR1 is MNHEY, CDR2 SVGAGI. The trim removed 5 bases at V and 3 bases at J, leaving 9 bases unmatched. The CDR3 loop reads CASSQTGGPFYEQYF. The DNA for the CDR3 is TGTGCCAGCAGTCAAACAGGGGGTCCATTCTACGAGCAGTACTTC.

In this sample, this clone turned up once. The V gene is TRBV5-4, the J gene TRBJ1-1; TRBD1 might be the D (6 bases). CDR1 and CDR2 (germline): SGHNT, YYREEE (reference sequence). Trimming took 2 bases from V and 1 from J, leaving 12 bases between them. This CDR3 is 15 amino acids long. CDR3 DNA sequence: TGTGCCAGCAGCTTAGGGGGAAAATCGAACACTGAAGCTTTCTTT. Its protein is CASSLGGKSNTEAFF.

V gene TRBV10-3 combines with J gene TRBJ2-7; D possibly corresponds to TRBD1 (7 bases). Between the trimmed V and J ends, which lost 4 bases and 5 bases, there was a span of 9 bases. Germline lookup yields CDR1 ENHRY and CDR2 SYGVKD. The CDR3 spans 12 residues. The CDR3 nucleotides read TGTGCCATCAGTGCCAGGGGGGACGAGCAGTACTTC. Translation gives CAISARGDEQYF.

This clone appeared once. In DNA form, the CDR3 reads TGTGCCAGCAGCTTACTGACAGGGGCTCTCTACGAGCAGTACTTC. It translates to CASSLLTGALYEQYF. This rearrangement joins TRBV13 to TRBJ2-7; 8 positions match TRBD1. V lost 2 bases, J lost 3 bases, and 6 bases stayed unmatched. Germline V CDR1 and CDR2: PRHDT, FYEKMQ (reference sequence). The CDR3 extends over 15 amino acids.

The chain carries TRBV9 and TRBJ1-2; D gene ambiguous. The V end was cut by 0 bases, the J end by 2 bases, with 5 bases between. CDR3 size: 13 residues. In germline, CDR1 is SGDLS, CDR2 YYNGEE. The DNA for the CDR3 is TGTGCCAGCAGCGTAGATGAGAACTATGGCTACACCTTC. Translation: CASSVDENYGYTF. Variable domain in full (rest from reference TRBV9 and TRBJ1-2): DSGVTQTPKHLITATGQRVTLRCSPRSGDLSVYWYQQSLDQGLQFLIQYYNGEERAKGNILERFSAQQFPDLHSELNLSSLELGDSALYFCASSVDENYGYTFGSGTRLTVV.

This clone was counted a few times. The J gene is TRBJ2-1, the V gene TRBV11-2; 9 bases fit TRBD2. Per germline, CDR1 SGHAT and CDR2 FQNNGV. V lost 4 bases to trimming and J lost 10 bases; unmatched junction nucleotides: 8. The CDR3 is 14 amino acids. CDR3 in DNA: TGTGCCAGCAGCTCAGAGGGGACTAGCCAGGAGCAGTTCTTC. Amino acids: CASSSEGTSQEQFF. The whole variable domain, remainder taken from reference TRBV11-2 and TRBJ2-1, is EAGVAQSPRYKIIEKRQSVAFWCNPISGHATLYWYQQILGQGPKLLIQFQNNGVVDDSQLPKDRFSAERLKGVDSTLKIQPAKLEDSAVYLCASSSEGTSQEQFFGPGTRLTVL.

The chain combines TRBV7-2 with TRBJ2-7; TRBD2 aligns across 14 bases. This CDR3 spans 17 amino acids. Trimming at V came to 5 bases and at J to 1 base, leaving 7 bases not matched to a gene. Germline CDR1 and CDR2: SGHTA and FQGNSA. The CDR3 is CASSHGTSGSRSYEQYF. The CDR3 region has the DNA TGTGCCAGCAGCCACGGGACTAGCGGGAGCAGGTCCTACGAGCAGTACTTC. The full variable domain, its missing parts supplied by reference TRBV7-2 and TRBJ2-7, is GAGVSQSPSNKVTEKGKDVELRCDPISGHTALYWYRQSLGQGLEFLIYFQGNSAPDKSGLPSDRFSAERTGGSVSTLTIQRTQQEDSAVYLCASSHGTSGSRSYEQYFGPGTRLTVT.

This clone was seen only once. This chain uses TRBV28 with TRBJ1-5; 8 bases map to TRBD1. CDR3 length: 15 residues. Per germline, CDR1 MDHEN and CDR2 SYDVKM. Germline trimming cut 6 bases from V and 6 bases from J; bases unmatched to any gene: 10. The CDR3 protein is CASSLRGQGRQPQHF. CDR3 nucleotide sequence: TGTGCCAGCAGCCTTCGCGGACAGGGCCGTCAGCCCCAGCATTTT.

The chain employs TRBV6-5 and TRBJ2-7; 7 nucleotides agree with TRBD1. J gave up 2 bases and V 6 bases, and 4 bases lay outside the gene matches. This CDR3 is 13 amino acids long. Germline assignment: CDR1 MNHEY and CDR2 SVGAGI. CDR3 sequence reads: CASRPGGAYEQYF. The CDR3 DNA follows: TGTGCCAGCAGGCCAGGGGGTGCCTACGAGCAGTACTTC.

The chain carries TRBV30 and TRBJ1-6; tentatively, D is TRBD1 (6 bases). CDR1 is GTSNPN and CDR2 is SVGIG in the germline V gene (reference sequence). The CDR3 sequence is 13 residues long. Trimming pared 8 bases from V and 3 bases from J, leaving 11 bases between. CDR3 DNA: TGTGCCCTGGGCAGGGGCTATAATTCACCCCTCCACTTT. Its protein product is CALGRGYNSPLHF.

The V and J genes are TRBV27 and TRBJ2-7; D might be TRBD1 (5 bases). The CDR3 covers 11 residues. With 7 bases removed from V and 4 bases from J, the gap between germline ends came to 8 bases. The germline V gene encodes CDR1 MNHEY and CDR2 SMNVEV (reference sequence). CDR3 loop: CASIGVYEQYF. The CDR3 coding sequence is TGTGCCAGCATAGGGGTATACGAGCAGTACTTC.

The J gene is TRBJ2-1, the V gene TRBV11-2; 8 bases fit TRBD1. The V gene end was trimmed by 5 bases and the J gene end by 8 bases; junction bases not matched to a gene: 5. The CDR3 runs to 13 residues. CDR1 and CDR2 from the germline V gene are SGHAT and FQNNGV. CDR3 nucleotides: TGTGCCAGCAGCGGGGACAGGCTGGATGAGCAGTTCTTC. Its protein product is CASSGDRLDEQFF. The whole variable domain, remainder taken from reference TRBV11-2 and TRBJ2-1, is EAGVAQSPRYKIIEKRQSVAFWCNPISGHATLYWYQQILGQGPKLLIQFQNNGVVDDSQLPKDRFSAERLKGVDSTLKIQPAKLEDSAVYLCASSGDRLDEQFFGPGTRLTVL.

V and J are TRBV7-2 and TRBJ2-1, with D tentatively TRBD1 (5 bases). The CDR3 has 14 amino acids. V lost 1 base, J lost 2 bases, and 6 bases lay in between. CDR1 SGHTA and CDR2 FQGNSA come from the germline V gene. CDR3 loop: CASSLEGTYNEQFF. The CDR3 DNA is TGTGCCAGCAGCTTAGAGGGGACCTACAATGAGCAGTTCTTC.

This chain uses TRBV7-9 with TRBJ1-5, with unresolved D. Between the trimmed V and J ends, which lost 4 bases and 0 bases, there was a span of 10 bases. Germline CDR1 SEHNR, CDR2 FQNEAQ (reference sequence). The CDR3 is made up of 15 amino acids. The CDR3 is CASSSGQYSNQPQHF. CDR3 DNA sequence: TGTGCCAGCAGCTCCGGTCAATATAGCAATCAGCCCCAGCATTTT.

The chain uses TRBV6-5 and TRBJ1-2; 7 bases are a match to TRBD1. The CDR3 spans 15 residues. CDR1 and CDR2 (germline): MNHEY, SVGAGI. The ends lost 6 bases at V and 5 bases at J; junction bases unmatched: 12. The CDR3 DNA is TGTGCCAGCAGCCCGACAGGGAGAGTAACGTATGGCTACACCTTC. Protein: CASSPTGRVTYGYTF.

This clone was seen a few times. In DNA, the CDR3 is TGTGCCAGCAGTCGGACAGGCTATAGCAATCAGCCCCAGCATTTT. Translated: CASSRTGYSNQPQHF. The chain combines TRBV6-5 with TRBJ1-5, with 7 bases matching TRBD1. The ends lost 5 bases at V and 0 bases at J; junction bases unmatched: 4. In germline, CDR1 is MNHEY, CDR2 SVGAGI. The CDR3 runs 15 residues.

This chain joins TRBV4-3 and TRBJ2-3; no clear D gene. With 1 base removed from V and 2 bases from J, the gap between germline ends came to 13 bases. The germline V gene has CDR1 LGHNA and CDR2 YSLEER. CDR3 length equals 16 residues. The CDR3 spells CASSQGAGRNTDTQYF. CDR3 sequence (DNA): TGCGCCAGCAGCCAAGGGGCTGGCCGGAACACAGATACGCAGTATTTT.

The chain is built from TRBV2 and TRBJ2-1; TRBD2 aligns across 12 bases. The CDR3 has 15 residues. CDR1 and CDR2 from the germline V gene are SNHLY and FYNNEI. Trimming at V came to 4 bases and at J to 9 bases, leaving 7 bases not matched to a gene. The CDR3 region is CASSVGASGGGEQFF. DNA of the CDR3: TGTGCCAGCAGTGTGGGTGCTAGCGGGGGGGGTGAGCAGTTCTTC.